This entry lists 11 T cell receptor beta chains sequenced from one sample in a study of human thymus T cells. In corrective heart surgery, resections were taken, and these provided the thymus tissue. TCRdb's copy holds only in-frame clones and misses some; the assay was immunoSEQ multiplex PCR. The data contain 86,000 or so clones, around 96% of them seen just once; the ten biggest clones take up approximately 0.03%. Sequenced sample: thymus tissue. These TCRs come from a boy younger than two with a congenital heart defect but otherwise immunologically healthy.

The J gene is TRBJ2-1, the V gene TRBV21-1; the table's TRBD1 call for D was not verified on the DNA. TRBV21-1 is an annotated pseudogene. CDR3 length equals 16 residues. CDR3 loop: CASTTGKGASSNEQFF. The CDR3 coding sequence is TGTGCCAGCACCACGGGGAAGGGGGCGTCGTCCAATGAGCAGTTCTTC.

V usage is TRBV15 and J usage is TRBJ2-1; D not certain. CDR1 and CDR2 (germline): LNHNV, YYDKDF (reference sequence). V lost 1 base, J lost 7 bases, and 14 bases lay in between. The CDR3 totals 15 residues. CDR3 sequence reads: CATSRGPIGGNEQFF. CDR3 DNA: TGTGCCACCAGCAGAGGCCCGATAGGTGGGAATGAGCAGTTCTTC.

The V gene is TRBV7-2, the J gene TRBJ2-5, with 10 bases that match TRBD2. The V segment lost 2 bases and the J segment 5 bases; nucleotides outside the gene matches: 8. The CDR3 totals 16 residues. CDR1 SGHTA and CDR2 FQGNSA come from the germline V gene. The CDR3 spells CASSLTSGGAGETQYF. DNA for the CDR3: TGTGCCAGCAGCTTAACGAGCGGGGGGGCCGGGGAGACCCAGTACTTC.

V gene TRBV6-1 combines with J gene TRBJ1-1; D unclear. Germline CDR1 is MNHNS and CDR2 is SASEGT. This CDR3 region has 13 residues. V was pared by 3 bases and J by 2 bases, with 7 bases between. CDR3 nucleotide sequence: TGTGCCAGCAGTGAGGACGGTAACACTGAAGCTTTCTTT. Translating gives CASSEDGNTEAFF.

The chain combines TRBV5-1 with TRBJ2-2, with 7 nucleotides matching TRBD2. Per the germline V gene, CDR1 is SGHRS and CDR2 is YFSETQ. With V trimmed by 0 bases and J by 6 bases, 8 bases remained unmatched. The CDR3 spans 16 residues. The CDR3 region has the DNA TGCGCCAGCAGCTTGGTACGCGGGGGACCCCCCGGGGAGCTGTTTTTT. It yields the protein CASSLVRGGPPGELFF.

The CDR3 DNA sequence: TGTGCCTGGAATAGTTCCCGCTCCTACGAGCAGTACTTC. Its protein is CAWNSSRSYEQYF. The V gene is TRBV30, the J gene TRBJ2-7; no firm D call. The CDR3 extends over 13 amino acids. V shed 4 bases and J shed 0 bases, with 10 bases lying between them. Per the germline V gene, CDR1 is GTSNPN and CDR2 is SVGIG (reference sequence).

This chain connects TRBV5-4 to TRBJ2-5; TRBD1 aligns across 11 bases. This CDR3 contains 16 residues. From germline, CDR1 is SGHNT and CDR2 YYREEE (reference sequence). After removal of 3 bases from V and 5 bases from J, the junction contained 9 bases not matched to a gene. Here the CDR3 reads CASSSRDRGRSETQYF. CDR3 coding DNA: TGTGCCAGCAGCTCCCGGGACAGGGGGAGGAGTGAGACCCAGTACTTC.

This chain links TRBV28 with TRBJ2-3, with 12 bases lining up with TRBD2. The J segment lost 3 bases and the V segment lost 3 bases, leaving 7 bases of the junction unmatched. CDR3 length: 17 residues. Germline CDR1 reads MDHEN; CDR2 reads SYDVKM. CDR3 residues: CASSFKGTSGLTDTQYF. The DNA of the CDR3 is TGTGCCAGCAGTTTTAAGGGGACTAGCGGGTTGACAGATACGCAGTATTTT.

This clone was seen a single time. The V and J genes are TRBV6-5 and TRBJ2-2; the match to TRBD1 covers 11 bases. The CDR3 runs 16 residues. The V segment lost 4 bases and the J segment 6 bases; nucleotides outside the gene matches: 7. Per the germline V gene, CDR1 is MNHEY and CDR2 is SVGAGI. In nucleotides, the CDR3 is TGTGCCAGCAGTTTTTCCGGGACAGGGGGATCCGGGGAGCTGTTTTTT. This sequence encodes CASSFSGTGGSGELFF.

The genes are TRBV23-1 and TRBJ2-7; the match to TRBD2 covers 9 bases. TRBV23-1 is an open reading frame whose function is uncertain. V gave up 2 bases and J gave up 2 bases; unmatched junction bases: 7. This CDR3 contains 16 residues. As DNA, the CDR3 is TGCGCCAGCAGTCAACAAGGCGCTAGCGGGACCTACGAGCAGTACTTC. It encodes CASSQQGASGTYEQYF.

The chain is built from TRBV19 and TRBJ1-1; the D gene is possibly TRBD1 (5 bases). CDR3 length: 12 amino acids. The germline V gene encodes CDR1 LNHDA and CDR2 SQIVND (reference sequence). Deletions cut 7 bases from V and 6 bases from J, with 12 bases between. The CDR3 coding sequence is TGTGCCAGTACGGCAGGGAATGCTGAAGCTTTCTTT. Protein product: CASTAGNAEAFF.